The present T cell receptor (beta chain) was sequenced within a study of blood T cells in healthy people across ages. In terms of origin and age, donors were healthy Caucasian individuals from Russia aged 6 to 90. A J-beta primer mix and a sample-barcoded 5' primer were used in a second PCR of about 7 to 12 cycles. TCRdb reanalysed the 5' RACE reads using MiXCR and keeps one entry per CDR3 protein. The sample consists of about 1.5 million distinct CDR3 sequences, roughly 43% of them appearing once. Germline V lookup: CDR1 DFQATT, CDR2 SNEGSKA (reference sequence). The CDR3 extends over 16 amino acids. The trim removed 3 bases at V and 5 bases at J, leaving 7 bases unmatched. A few counts support this clonotype.

The sequence derives from a woman aged 18 to 35 in good health. Sequenced material: blood. V is TRBV20-1 and J is TRBJ2-2; 12 bases match TRBD2. The CDR3 bases are TGCAGTGCTAGGGAAACTAGCGGGAGGCGGACCGGGGAGCTGTTTTTT. This sequence encodes CSARETSGRRTGELFF.